These 21 T cell receptor beta chains were all obtained from the same sample, sequenced in a study of cytomegalovirus exposure and HLA in healthy donors. Amplification used 60 Vbeta primers and 13 Jbeta primers. Measured with immunoSEQ multiplex PCR; TCRdb has only the in-frame clones, and not every one. The sample holds about 120,000 clones, more than 75% seen once. Specimen: PBMCs. The source is a man aged 25-45 years in good health and CMV-seropositive.

V and J are TRBV2 and TRBJ2-1, with D tentatively TRBD1 (6 bases). The CDR3 is 15 residues long. V lost 4 bases and J 0 bases, leaving 10 bases between the germline ends. The germline V gene has CDR1 SNHLY and CDR2 FYNNEI. CDR3 residues: CASSGTDYSYNEQFF. The CDR3 coding sequence is TGTGCCAGCAGTGGGACAGACTACTCCTACAATGAGCAGTTCTTC.

The V call is TRBV20-1, the J call TRBJ1-4, with D unresolved. Germline values: CDR1 DFQATT, CDR2 SNEGSKA (reference sequence). This CDR3 comprises 11 residues. V dropped 2 bases and J dropped 6 bases, with 4 bases sitting between them. The CDR3 loop reads CSARSDEKLFF. The CDR3 nucleotides are TGCAGTGCTAGATCGGATGAAAAACTGTTTTTT.

This rearrangement joins TRBV5-1 to TRBJ2-3, with D uncertain. Deletions cut 5 bases from V and 6 bases from J, with 7 bases between. The CDR3 is made up of 11 amino acids. Germline V gene sequence: CDR1 SGHRS, CDR2 YFSETQ. Here the CDR3 reads CASRRYDTQYF. For the CDR3, the DNA is TGCGCCAGCAGGCGGTACGATACGCAGTATTTT. Combining the CDR3 with reference TRBV5-1 and TRBJ2-3 gives the whole variable domain KAGVTQTPRYLIKTRGQQVTLSCSPISGHRSVSWYQQTPGQGLQFLFEYFSETQRNKGNFPGRFSGRQFSNSRSEMNVSTLELGDSALYLCASRRYDTQYFGPGTRLTVL.

V and J are TRBV28 and TRBJ2-2; D gene unclear. Trimming took 3 bases from V and 1 from J, leaving 6 bases between them. CDR1 is MDHEN, CDR2 SYDVKM, per germline. The CDR3 contains 14 residues. The CDR3 loop is CASSFRVNTGELFF. DNA of the CDR3: TGTGCCAGCAGTTTTCGGGTGAACACCGGGGAGCTGTTTTTT.

The CDR3, as DNA: TGTGCCAGCAGCCCAGGGGGGCCCCAAGAGACCCAGTACTTC. Its protein is CASSPGGPQETQYF. The gene calls are TRBV4-2 and TRBJ2-5; D possibly corresponds to TRBD1 (7 bases). Germline V gene data show CDR1 as LGHNA and CDR2 as YNFKEQ. The CDR3 is 14 amino acids. Between the trimmed V and J ends, which lost 4 bases and 1 base, there was a span of 10 bases.

This sequence joins TRBV2 and TRBJ2-2, with unresolved D. This CDR3 contains 14 residues. The V gene's germline CDR1 is SNHLY and CDR2 FYNNEI. The ends were cut back, 7 bases at V and 1 base at J, with 10 bases in the middle. This CDR3 is CASTPSMNTGELFF. As DNA, the CDR3 is TGTGCCAGCACCCCGAGCATGAACACCGGGGAGCTGTTTTTT.

This clone was seen a single time. V is TRBV5-1 and J is TRBJ2-1; D might be TRBD1 (8 bases). The ends were cut back, 0 bases at V and 8 bases at J, with 15 bases in the middle. The germline V gene has CDR1 SGHRS and CDR2 YFSETQ. The CDR3 runs to 15 residues. The DNA of the CDR3 is TGCGCCAGCAGCTTGGAACAGGGGGGGGCGGATGAGCAGTTCTTC. It specifies CASSLEQGGADEQFF.

J is TRBJ2-2 and V is TRBV4-1; 9 bases are a match to TRBD2. V gave up 3 bases and J gave up 9 bases; unmatched junction bases: 11. The CDR3 totals 16 residues. Germline V lookup: CDR1 MGHRA, CDR2 YSYEKL. The CDR3 DNA sequence: TGCGCCAGCAGCCAGTCGACTAGCGGAGGGAGGTGGGAGCTGTTTTTT. Translated: CASSQSTSGGRWELFF.

In nucleotides, the CDR3 is TGTGCCAGCAGTCCCGGACAGGGTTTCTACGAGCAGTACTTC. Translation gives CASSPGQGFYEQYF. The J gene is TRBJ2-7, the V gene TRBV28, with 8 bases matching TRBD1. Germline V gene lookup returns CDR1 MDHEN and CDR2 SYDVKM. The CDR3 sequence is 14 residues long. Trimming cost V 5 bases and J 3 bases; bases outside gene matches: 6.

Here the CDR3 reads CASSFGGGTQYF. The CDR3 coding sequence is TGTGCCAGCAGTTTTGGGGGGGGGACCCAGTACTTC. This chain uses TRBV27 with TRBJ2-5, with TRBD2 matching over 7 bases. CDR1 and CDR2 from the germline V gene are MNHEY and SMNVEV (reference sequence). With 3 bases clipped from V and 7 bases from J, the junction kept 2 bases outside the gene matches. This CDR3 region has 12 residues.

Here the CDR3 reads CASSATIQVARREQYF. In DNA, the CDR3 is TGTGCCAGCAGCGCGACCATACAGGTTGCGCGGAGAGAGCAGTACTTC. This rearrangement joins TRBV27 to TRBJ2-7, with D perhaps TRBD1 (5 bases). Germline V gene lookup returns CDR1 MNHEY and CDR2 SMNVEV (reference sequence). The CDR3 sequence is 16 residues long. V lost 6 bases to trimming and J lost 7 bases, with 25 bases between them.

This clone was observed a handful of times. The rearrangement joins TRBV25-1 to TRBJ1-1; 10 bases map to TRBD1. With V trimmed by 5 bases and J by 8 bases, 8 bases remained unmatched. CDR1 MGHDK and CDR2 SYGVNS come from the germline V gene. The CDR3 is 14 residues long. The CDR3 DNA sequence: TGTGCCAGCAGTAAGACAGGGGGCGCTCAGGAAGCTTTCTTT. Translation: CASSKTGGAQEAFF. The full variable domain, its missing parts supplied by reference TRBV25-1 and TRBJ1-1, is EADIYQTPRYLVIGTGKKITLECSQTMGHDKMYWYQQDPGMELHLIHYSYGVNSTEKGDLSSESTVSRIRTEHFPLTLESARPSHTSQYLCASSKTGGAQEAFFGQGTRLTVV.

The chain combines TRBV7-2 with TRBJ2-7, with TRBD2 matching over 10 bases. V lost 3 bases and J lost 0; bases outside the gene matches: 2. The CDR3 loop spans 15 amino acids. The germline CDR1 and CDR2 sequences are SGHTA and FQGNSA. CDR3 sequence reads: CASSLGLASSYEQYF. DNA of the CDR3: TGTGCCAGCAGCTTGGGACTAGCGAGCTCCTACGAGCAGTACTTC.

The chain links TRBV29-1 to TRBJ1-2, with 9 bases fitting TRBD1. CDR3 length equals 15 residues. CDR1 SQVTM and CDR2 ANQGSEA come from the germline V gene. The trim removed 0 bases at V and 4 bases at J, leaving 6 bases unmatched. The CDR3 sequence is CSVEDGTGNVYGYTF. CDR3 coding DNA: TGCAGCGTTGAAGATGGGACAGGGAACGTCTATGGCTACACCTTC. Supplemented by reference TRBV29-1 and TRBJ1-2, the full variable domain reads SAVISQKPSRDICQRGTSLTIQCQVDSQVTMMFWYRQQPGQSLTLIATANQGSEATYESGFVIDKFPISRPNLTFSTLTVSNMSPEDSSIYLCSVEDGTGNVYGYTFGSGTRLTVV.

The chain has TRBV7-2 and TRBJ1-1, with a weak D call TRBD1 (5 bases). Between the trimmed V and J ends, which lost 1 base and 0 bases, there was a span of 9 bases. The CDR3 is 15 residues long. Germline CDR1 SGHTA, CDR2 FQGNSA. CDR3 residues: CASSLGWGMNTEAFF. The CDR3 DNA sequence: TGTGCCAGCAGCTTAGGGTGGGGCATGAACACTGAAGCTTTCTTT.

This clone showed up just a few times. The J gene is TRBJ2-7, the V gene TRBV6-5; TRBD1 aligns across 7 bases. This CDR3 has 14 residues. Germline CDR1 reads MNHEY; CDR2 reads SVGAGI. The ends lost 7 bases at V and 0 bases at J; junction bases unmatched: 6. CDR3 bases: TGTGCCAGCACTCATAGGGACAGCTCCTACGAGCAGTACTTC. It is translated as CASTHRDSSYEQYF.

The rearrangement links TRBV6-5 to TRBJ1-2; 9 bases agree with TRBD1. CDR1 is MNHEY, CDR2 SVGAGI, per germline. This CDR3 is 15 amino acids long. J was trimmed by 5 bases and V by 0 bases; bases with no gene match: 4. DNA of the CDR3: TGTGCCAGCAGTTACTCCTCACAGGGGGCATATGGCTACACCTTC. It is translated as CASSYSSQGAYGYTF.

V and J are TRBV6-6 and TRBJ1-2; D is perhaps TRBD1 (5 bases). V dropped 2 bases and J dropped 2 bases, with 9 bases sitting between them. The CDR3 is 14 amino acids. Looked up from germline, CDR1 is MNHNY and CDR2 is SVGAGI (reference sequence). The CDR3 sequence is CASSYQGTNYGYTF. CDR3 sequence (DNA): TGTGCCAGCAGTTACCAGGGAACAAACTATGGCTACACCTTC.

V usage is TRBV7-2 and J usage is TRBJ2-7; 12 bases align to TRBD2. Germline V gene lookup returns CDR1 SGHTA and CDR2 FQGNSA. CDR3 length equals 15 residues. Unmatched junction bases numbered 5, after V lost 5 bases and J lost 3 bases. The CDR3 loop is CASSRSLAGGYEQYF. The CDR3 DNA sequence: TGTGCCAGCAGCCGTTCACTAGCGGGAGGCTACGAGCAGTACTTC.

This chain's CDR3 is CASSLDRVETQYF. In DNA, the CDR3 is TGTGCCAGCAGCTTAGATAGAGTAGAGACCCAGTACTTC. The chain has TRBV7-6 and TRBJ2-5; no definite D call. The CDR3 extends over 13 amino acids. Deletions cut 1 base from V and 4 bases from J, with 7 bases between. Germline CDR1 reads SGHVS; CDR2 reads FNYEAQ.

The CDR3 coding sequence is TGTGCCAGCAGCCAAAGAGACACCCAGCCCCAGCATTTT. Translation gives CASSQRDTQPQHF. V is TRBV6-5 and J is TRBJ1-5; D not resolved. The length of the CDR3 is 13 residues. Germline loops: CDR1 MNHEY, CDR2 SVGAGI. V was pared by 6 bases and J by 7 bases, with 13 bases between.